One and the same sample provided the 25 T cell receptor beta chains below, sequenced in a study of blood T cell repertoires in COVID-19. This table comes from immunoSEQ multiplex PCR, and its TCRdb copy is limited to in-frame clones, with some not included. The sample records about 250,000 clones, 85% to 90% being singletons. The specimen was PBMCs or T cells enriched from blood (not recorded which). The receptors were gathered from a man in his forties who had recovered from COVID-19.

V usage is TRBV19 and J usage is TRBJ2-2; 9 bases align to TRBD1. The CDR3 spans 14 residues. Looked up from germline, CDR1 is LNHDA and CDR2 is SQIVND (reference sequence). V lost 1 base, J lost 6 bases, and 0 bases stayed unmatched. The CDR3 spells CASSIGQGAGELFF. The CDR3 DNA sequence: TGTGCCAGTAGTATAGGACAGGGGGCCGGGGAGCTGTTTTTT.

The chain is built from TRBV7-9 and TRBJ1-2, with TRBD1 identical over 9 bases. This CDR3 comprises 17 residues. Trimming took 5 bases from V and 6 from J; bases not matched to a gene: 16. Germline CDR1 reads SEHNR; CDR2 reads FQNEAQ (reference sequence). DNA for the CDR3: TGTGCCAGCAGCACACCACCCGGGACAGGGAATGTTGATGGCTACACCTTC. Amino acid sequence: CASSTPPGTGNVDGYTF.

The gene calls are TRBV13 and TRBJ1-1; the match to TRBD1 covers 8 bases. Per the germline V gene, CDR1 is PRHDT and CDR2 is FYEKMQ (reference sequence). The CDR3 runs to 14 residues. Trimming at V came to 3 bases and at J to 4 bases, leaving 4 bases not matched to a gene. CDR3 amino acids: CASSFITGGTEAFF. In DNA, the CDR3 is TGTGCCAGCAGCTTCATTACAGGGGGCACTGAAGCTTTCTTT.

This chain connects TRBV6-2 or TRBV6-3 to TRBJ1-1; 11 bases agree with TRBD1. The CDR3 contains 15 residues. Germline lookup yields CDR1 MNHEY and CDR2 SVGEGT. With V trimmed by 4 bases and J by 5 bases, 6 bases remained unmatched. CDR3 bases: TGTGCCAGCAGTTTCCGGACAGGGGGCAGGACTGAAGCTTTCTTT. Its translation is CASSFRTGGRTEAFF.

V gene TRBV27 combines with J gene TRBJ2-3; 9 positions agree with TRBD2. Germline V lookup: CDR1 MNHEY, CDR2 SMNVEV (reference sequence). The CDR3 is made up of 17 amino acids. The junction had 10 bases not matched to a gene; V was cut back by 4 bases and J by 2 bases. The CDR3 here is CASSYGIGGRDTDTQYF. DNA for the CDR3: TGTGCCAGCAGTTATGGGATTGGCGGGAGGGACACAGATACGCAGTATTTT.

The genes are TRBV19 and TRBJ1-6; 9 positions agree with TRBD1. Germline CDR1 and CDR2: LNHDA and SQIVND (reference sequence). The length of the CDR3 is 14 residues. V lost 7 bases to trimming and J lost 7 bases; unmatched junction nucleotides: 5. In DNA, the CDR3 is TGTGCCAGTACCCTAGGGACAGGGAATTCACCCCTCCACTTT. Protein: CASTLGTGNSPLHF.

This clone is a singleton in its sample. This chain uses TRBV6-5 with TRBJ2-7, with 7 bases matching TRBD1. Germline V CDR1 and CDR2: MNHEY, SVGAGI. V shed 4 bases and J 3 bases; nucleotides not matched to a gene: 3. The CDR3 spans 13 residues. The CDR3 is CASSSGQDYEQYF. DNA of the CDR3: TGTGCCAGCAGTTCCGGACAGGACTACGAGCAGTACTTC.

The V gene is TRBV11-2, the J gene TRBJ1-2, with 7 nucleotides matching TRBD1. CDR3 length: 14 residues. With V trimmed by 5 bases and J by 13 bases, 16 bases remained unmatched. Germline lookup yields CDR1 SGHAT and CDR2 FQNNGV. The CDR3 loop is CASSPGQEVPTSTF. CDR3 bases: TGTGCCAGCAGCCCCGGACAGGAAGTCCCCACATCCACCTTC.

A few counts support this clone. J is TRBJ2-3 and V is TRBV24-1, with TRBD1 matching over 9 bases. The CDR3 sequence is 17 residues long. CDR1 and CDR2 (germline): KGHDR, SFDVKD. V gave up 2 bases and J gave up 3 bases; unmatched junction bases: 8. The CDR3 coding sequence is TGTGCCACCAGTGATTCGGGACAGGGTTATAGGACAGATACGCAGTATTTT. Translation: CATSDSGQGYRTDTQYF.

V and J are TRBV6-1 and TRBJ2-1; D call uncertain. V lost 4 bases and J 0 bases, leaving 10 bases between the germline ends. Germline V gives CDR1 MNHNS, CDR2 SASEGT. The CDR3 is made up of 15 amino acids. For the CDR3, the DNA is TGTGCCAGCAGTGCAGCCCGGAGCTCCTACAATGAGCAGTTCTTC. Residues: CASSAARSSYNEQFF.

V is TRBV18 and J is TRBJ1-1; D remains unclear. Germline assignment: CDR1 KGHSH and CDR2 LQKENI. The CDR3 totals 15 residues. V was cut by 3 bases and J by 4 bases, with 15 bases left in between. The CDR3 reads CASSPEAPGGTEAFF. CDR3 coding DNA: TGTGCCAGCTCACCTGAGGCTCCGGGTGGCACTGAAGCTTTCTTT.

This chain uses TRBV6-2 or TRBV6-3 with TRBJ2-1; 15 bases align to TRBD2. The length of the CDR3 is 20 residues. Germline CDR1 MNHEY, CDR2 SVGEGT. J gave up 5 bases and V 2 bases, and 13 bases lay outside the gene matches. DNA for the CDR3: TGTGCCAGCAGTTACCCCAACCATCGGACTAGCGGGGGGGCCAACAATGAGCAGTTCTTC. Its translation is CASSYPNHRTSGGANNEQFF.

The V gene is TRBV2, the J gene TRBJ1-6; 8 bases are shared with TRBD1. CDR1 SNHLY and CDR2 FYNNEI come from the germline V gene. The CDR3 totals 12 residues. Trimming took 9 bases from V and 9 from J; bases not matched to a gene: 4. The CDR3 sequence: CARTGVGSPLHF. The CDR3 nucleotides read TGTGCCAGGACAGGGGTGGGTTCACCCCTCCACTTT.

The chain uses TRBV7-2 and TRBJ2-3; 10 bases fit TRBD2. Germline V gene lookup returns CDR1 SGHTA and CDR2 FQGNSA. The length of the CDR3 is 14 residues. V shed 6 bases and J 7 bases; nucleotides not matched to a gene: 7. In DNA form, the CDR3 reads TGTGCCAGCAGACCTAGCGGGGGTCGTAATACGCAGTATTTT. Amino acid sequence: CASRPSGGRNTQYF.

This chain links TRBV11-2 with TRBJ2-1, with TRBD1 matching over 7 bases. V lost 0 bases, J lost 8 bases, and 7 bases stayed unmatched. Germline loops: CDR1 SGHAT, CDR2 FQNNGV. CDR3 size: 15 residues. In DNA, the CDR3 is TGTGCCAGCAGCTTAGATGGGGCTACAGGGGATGAGCAGTTCTTC. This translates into CASSLDGATGDEQFF.

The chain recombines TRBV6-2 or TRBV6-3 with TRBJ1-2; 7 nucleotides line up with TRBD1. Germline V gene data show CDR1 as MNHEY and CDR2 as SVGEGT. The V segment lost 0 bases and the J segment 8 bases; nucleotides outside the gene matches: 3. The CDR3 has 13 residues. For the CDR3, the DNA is TGTGCCAGCAGTTACTCCGGGGACAGAGGCTACACCTTC. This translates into CASSYSGDRGYTF.

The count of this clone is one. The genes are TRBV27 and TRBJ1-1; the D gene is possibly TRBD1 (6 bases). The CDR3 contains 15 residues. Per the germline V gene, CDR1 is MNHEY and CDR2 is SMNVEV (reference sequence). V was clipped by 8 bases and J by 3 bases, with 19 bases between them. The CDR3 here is CASWPFTGTDTEAFF. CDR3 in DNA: TGTGCCAGCTGGCCGTTCACAGGGACGGACACTGAAGCTTTCTTT.

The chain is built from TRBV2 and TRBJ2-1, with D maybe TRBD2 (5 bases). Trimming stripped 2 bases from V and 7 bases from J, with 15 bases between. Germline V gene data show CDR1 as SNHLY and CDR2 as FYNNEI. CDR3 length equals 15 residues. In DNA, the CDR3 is TGTGCCAGCAGTGAAACCGGGTTAACGGGGAATGAGCAGTTCTTC. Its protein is CASSETGLTGNEQFF.

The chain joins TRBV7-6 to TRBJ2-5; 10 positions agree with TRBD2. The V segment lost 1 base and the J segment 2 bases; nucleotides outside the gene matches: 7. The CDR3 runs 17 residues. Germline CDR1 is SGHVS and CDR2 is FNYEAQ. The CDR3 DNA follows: TGTGCCAGCAGCTTAGATCCAGCGGGGGGGCGACAAGAGACCCAGTACTTC. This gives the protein CASSLDPAGGRQETQYF.

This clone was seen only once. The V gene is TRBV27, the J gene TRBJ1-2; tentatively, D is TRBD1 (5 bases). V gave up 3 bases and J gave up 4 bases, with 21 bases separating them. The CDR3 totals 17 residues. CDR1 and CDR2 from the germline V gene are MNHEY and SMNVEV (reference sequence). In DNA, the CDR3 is TGTGCCAGCAGTTTCGAGGGCGATTGGGGGGGGAGCTATGGCTACACCTTC. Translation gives CASSFEGDWGGSYGYTF.

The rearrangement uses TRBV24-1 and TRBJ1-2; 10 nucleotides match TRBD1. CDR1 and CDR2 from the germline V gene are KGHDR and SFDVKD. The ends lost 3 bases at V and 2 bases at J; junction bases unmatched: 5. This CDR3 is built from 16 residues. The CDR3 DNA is TGTGCCACCAGTGATCGAGAGACAGGGGGCAACTATGGCTACACCTTC. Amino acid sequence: CATSDRETGGNYGYTF.

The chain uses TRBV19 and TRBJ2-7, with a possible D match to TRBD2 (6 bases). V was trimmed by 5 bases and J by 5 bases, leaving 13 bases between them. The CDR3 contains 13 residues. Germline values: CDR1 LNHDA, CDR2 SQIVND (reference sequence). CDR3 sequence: CASSYGGLNEQYF. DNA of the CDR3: TGTGCCAGTAGTTACGGGGGACTCAACGAGCAGTACTTC.

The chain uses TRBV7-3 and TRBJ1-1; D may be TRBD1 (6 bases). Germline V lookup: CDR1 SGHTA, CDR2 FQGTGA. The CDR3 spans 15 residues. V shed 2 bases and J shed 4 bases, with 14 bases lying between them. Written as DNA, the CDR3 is TGTGCCAGCAGCTTAGGACATCAGGGGCCCACTGAAGCTTTCTTT. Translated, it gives CASSLGHQGPTEAFF.

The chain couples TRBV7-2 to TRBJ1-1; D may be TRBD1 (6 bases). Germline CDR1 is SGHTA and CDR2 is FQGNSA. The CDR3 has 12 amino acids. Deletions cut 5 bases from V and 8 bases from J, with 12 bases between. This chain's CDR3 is CASSPRTEEAFF. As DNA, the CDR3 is TGTGCCAGCAGCCCACGGACAGAGGAAGCTTTCTTT.

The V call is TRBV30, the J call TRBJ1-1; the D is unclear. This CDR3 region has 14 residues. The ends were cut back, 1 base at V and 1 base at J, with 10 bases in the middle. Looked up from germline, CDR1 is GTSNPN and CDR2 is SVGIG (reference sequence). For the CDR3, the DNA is TGTGCCTGGAGTGGGGCAGGAAGGAACACTGAAGCTTTCTTT. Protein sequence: CAWSGAGRNTEAFF.